Shown below are 2 T cell receptor beta chains from a single sample sequenced in a study of PD-L1 blockade in urothelial cancer. Clones were read by immunoSEQ multiplex PCR, and TCRdb kept only the in-frame ones, dropping some. Of about 83,000 clones listed, around 90% are singletons. The sample consisted of PBMCs, taken around atezolizumab (anti-PD-L1) treatment. These receptors originate from a woman aged 70-85 years with urothelial cancer.

Only one count was recorded for this clone. The V gene is TRBV7-2, the J gene TRBJ2-1; D possibly corresponds to TRBD2 (5 bases). Trimming took off 4 bases at V and 4 bases at J, with 8 bases between the two ends. This CDR3 has 13 amino acids. The germline gives CDR1 SGHTA, CDR2 FQGNSA. DNA of the CDR3: TGTGCCAGCAGCTCGGACTTTTACAATGAGCAGTTCTTC. Translating gives CASSSDFYNEQFF. The entire variable domain, with the rest obtained from reference TRBV7-2 and TRBJ2-1, is as follows: GAGVSQSPSNKVTEKGKDVELRCDPISGHTALYWYRQSLGQGLEFLIYFQGNSAPDKSGLPSDRFSAERTGGSVSTLTIQRTQQEDSAVYLCASSSDFYNEQFFGPGTRLTVL.

The gene calls are TRBV5-6 and TRBJ2-3, with 7 bases that match TRBD1. Per the germline V gene, CDR1 is SGHDT and CDR2 is YYEEEE. This CDR3 region has 16 residues. V shed 2 bases, J shed 5 bases, and the junction held 11 bases outside the gene matches. The DNA of the CDR3 is TGTGCCAGCAGCTTCAACAGGGGTGCTGGTAGAGATACGCAGTATTTT. This codes for CASSFNRGAGRDTQYF.